This TCR beta chain stems from a study of shared clonotypes between healthy human individuals. Findings of the study overall: Between a handful of donors, naive CD4 clonotypes were shared at a level of around 5.1%.

Some clones are missing from TCRdb's copy, which holds only in-frame ones; the method was immunoSEQ multiplex PCR. The sample has about 1.1 million clones, 78% seen once. In germline, CDR1 is SNHLY, CDR2 FYNNEI. This CDR3 has 15 residues. The trim removed 7 bases at V and 4 bases at J, leaving 7 bases unmatched. Recent vaccinations or acute infections were absent in the healthy HIV-negative adult donors. A remark on this clone: Its antigen is unknown.

Input material: memory CD4+ T cells from PBMCs. Subset meaning: CD45RA-negative fraction. This chain connects TRBV2 to TRBJ2-7; TRBD2 matches 13 bases. The sequence derives from a man in his late teens or twenties in good health. Some clones in this sample may be carry-over from other donors' samples. This CDR3 reads CASKKGGLAGYEQYF. The CDR3 DNA reads TGTGCCAGCAAGAAGGGGGGACTAGCGGGGTACGAGCAGTACTTC. Variable domain in full (rest from reference TRBV2 and TRBJ2-7): EPEVTQTPSHQVTQMGQEVILRCVPISNHLYFYWYRQILGQKVEFLVSFYNNEISEKSEIFDDQFSVERPDGSNFTLKIRSTKLEDSAMYFCASKKGGLAGYEQYFGPGTRLTVT.